This T cell receptor beta chain came from a study of early T cells in non-severe SARS-CoV-2 infection. Individually, cDNA molecules had unique molecular identifiers attached to them. TCRdb re-called the 5' RACE reads through MiXCR, storing one row per CDR3 protein. Among about 31,000 distinct CDR3 sequences, around 5.4% were seen once, and the ten largest hold around 6.8%. This clonotype has at least ten counts. The CDR3 covers 17 residues. The germline V gene encodes CDR1 ENHRY and CDR2 SYGVKD. The ends lost 5 bases at V and 5 bases at J; junction bases unmatched: 12. The origin of this receptor is an adult who was a healthcare worker with PCR-confirmed SARS-CoV-2 infection or an uninfected control (not recorded which). What was sequenced was whole blood. This chain uses TRBV10-3 with TRBJ2-1; 10 positions agree with TRBD2. The CDR3 region is CAISPIKREGHDNEQFF. CDR3 in DNA: TGTGCCATCAGTCCAATTAAGCGGGAGGGCCACGACAATGAGCAGTTCTTC.